This T cell receptor beta chain came from a study of identical twins. General study points: Conclusions leaned on cross-sectional statistical analysis and did not track the same donors over time. There were fewer insertions in abundant cord blood beta clonotypes, but memory repertoires showed no such pattern. Analyses of zero insertions could, in part, be confounded by invariant MAIT and iNKT cells.

With respect to this clonotype: What it binds is not known.

Carrying unique molecular identifiers, the cDNA also gained a universal primer site through template switching. TCRdb processed the 5' RACE reads anew with MiXCR; each CDR3 protein has one entry. This table has 400,000 to 550,000 distinct CDR3 sequences, around 20% appearing once. The same sample was also used in a study of T cells expressing NK-cell markers.

The receptor's source is a woman in her late teens or twenties in good health. Sequencing was carried out using CD4+ T cells sorted from blood.

CDR3 in amino acids: CASSEAQWETQYF. The CDR3, as DNA: TGCGCCAGCAGTGAAGCCCAGTGGGAGACCCAGTACTTC. The chain has TRBV10-1 and TRBJ2-5; D gene ambiguous. There are 13 residues in the CDR3. Germline V gives CDR1 WNHNN, CDR2 SYGVQD (reference sequence). The V end lost 3 bases, the J end lost 5 bases, and 10 bases lay between the germline ends.